The rows below give T cell receptor beta chains drawn from one sample of a study of blood T cell repertoires in COVID-19. Assay used: immunoSEQ multiplex PCR; TCRdb lists only in-frame clones, some missing. This table has around 200,000 clones, more than 85% appearing once. What was sequenced was peripheral blood. These receptors were obtained from a man between 35 and 55 years old with acute or convalescent COVID-19. The CDR3 runs from the conserved cysteine through the conserved F or W. Fields, in order: J gene, V gene, D gene, CDR3 length, clone size, CDR3 DNA, CDR3 protein. A D gene is named only where the DNA matches it firmly. Size tells how often a clone was seen (once, few, many) or the class of an expanded clone, and some rows leave it out.

TRBJ2-1 | TRBV21-1 | - | 18 | - | TGTGCCAGCAGCAAAGAGTTTAGACAGGGTCCCATCTACAATGAGCAGTTCTTC | CASSKEFRQGPIYNEQFF
TRBJ2-7 | TRBV24-1 | TRBD1 | 16 | once | TGTGCCACCAGTGAGCCCGGGACAGGGGGCGGGTACGAGCAGTACTTC | CATSEPGTGGGYEQYF
TRBJ2-3 | TRBV1 | - | 12 | few | TGCGACAGACCGGATTCCACAGATACGCAGTATTTT | CDRPDSTDTQYF
TRBJ1-6 | TRBV2 | - | 14 | - | TGTGCCAGCACCCGGGGCTCCTATAATTCACCCCTCCACTTT | CASTRGSYNSPLHF
TRBJ2-5 | TRBV7-2 | - | 13 | - | TGTGCCAGCAGCTTCACCGGCGGTGAGACCCAGTACTTC | CASSFTGGETQYF
TRBJ2-1 | TRBV6-5 | - | 14 | - | TGTGCCAGCAGTTACACCAGGGGTGGGGATGAGCAGTTCTTC | CASSYTRGGDEQFF
TRBJ2-1 | TRBV5-8 | - | 13 | once | TGTGCCAGCAGCCGAGGCCAGGGAAATGAGCAGTTCTTC | CASSRGQGNEQFF
TRBJ2-2 | TRBV7-2 | - | 15 | - | TGTGCCAGCAGCCGGACTGTCGCGAACACCGGGGAGCTGTTTTTT | CASSRTVANTGELFF
TRBJ1-5 | TRBV24-1 | - | 16 | - | TGTGCCACCAGTGACCCTGACGGGAATTACAATCAGCCCCAGCATTTT | CATSDPDGNYNQPQHF
TRBJ1-2 | TRBV27 | - | 14 | - | TGTGCCAGCAGTTTGGCGGGATCTTTCTATGGCTACACCTTC | CASSLAGSFYGYTF
TRBJ1-4 | TRBV11-2 | - | 12 | - | TGTGCCAGCAGCTCCACTTACGACATTAAGTTTTTT | CASSSTYDIKFF
TRBJ2-2 | TRBV6-5 | TRBD1 | 14 | - | TGTGCCAGCAGCTCGGGACAGGGGTCCGGGGAGCTGTTTTTT | CASSSGQGSGELFF
TRBJ1-2 | TRBV7-9 | - | 17 | - | TGTGCCAGCAGCTTAGGACTATCAGGGAGCGGGGTTTATGGCTACACCTTC | CASSLGLSGSGVYGYTF
TRBJ1-2 | TRBV7-9 | TRBD1 | 14 | - | TGTGCCAGCAGCTTGGCGGACAGGCCCAGTGGCTACACCTTC | CASSLADRPSGYTF
TRBJ2-3 | TRBV7-9 | - | 18 | - | TGTGCCAGCAGCTTAAGTCTAGTGGACAGAAGCGGCACAGATACGCAGTATTTT | CASSLSLVDRSGTDTQYF
TRBJ2-1 | TRBV19 | - | 13 | - | TGTGCCAGTAGTATTGGACAAAACAATGAGCAGTTCTTC | CASSIGQNNEQFF
TRBJ1-3 | TRBV6-1 | - | 13 | - | TGTGCCAGCAGTGAAGAATGGAGTAACACCATATATTTT | CASSEEWSNTIYF